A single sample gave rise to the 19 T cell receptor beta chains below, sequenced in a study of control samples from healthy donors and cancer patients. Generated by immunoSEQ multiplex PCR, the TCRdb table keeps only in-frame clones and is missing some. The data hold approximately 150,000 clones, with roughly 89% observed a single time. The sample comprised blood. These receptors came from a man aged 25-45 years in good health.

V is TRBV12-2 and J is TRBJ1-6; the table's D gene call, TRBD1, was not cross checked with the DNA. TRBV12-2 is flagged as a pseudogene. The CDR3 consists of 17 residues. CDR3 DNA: TGTGCAAGTCGCTTAGAGAGTGACAGACTTCTTAATTCACCCCTCCACTTT. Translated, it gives CASRLESDRLLNSPLHF.

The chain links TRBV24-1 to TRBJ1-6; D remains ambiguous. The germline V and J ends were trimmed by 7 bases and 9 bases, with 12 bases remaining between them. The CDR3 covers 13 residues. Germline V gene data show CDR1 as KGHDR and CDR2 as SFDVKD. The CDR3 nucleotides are TGTGCCACCAGGAGTATCGAGGGTTCACCCCTCCACTTT. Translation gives CATRSIEGSPLHF.

The CDR3 protein is CASSQGGQSSYNEQFF. CDR3 nucleotide sequence: TGCGCCAGCAGCCAAGGGGGACAGTCTTCCTACAATGAGCAGTTCTTC. The gene calls are TRBV4-1 and TRBJ2-1; 7 nucleotides agree with TRBD1. Germline CDR1 is MGHRA and CDR2 is YSYEKL. CDR3 size: 16 residues. J was trimmed by 1 base and V by 1 base; bases with no gene match: 4.

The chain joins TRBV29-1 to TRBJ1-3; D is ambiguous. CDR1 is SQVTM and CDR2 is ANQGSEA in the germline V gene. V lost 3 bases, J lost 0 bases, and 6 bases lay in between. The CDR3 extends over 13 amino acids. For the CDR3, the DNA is TGCAGCGTTGATGCAGACTCTGGAAACACCATATATTTT. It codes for CSVDADSGNTIYF.

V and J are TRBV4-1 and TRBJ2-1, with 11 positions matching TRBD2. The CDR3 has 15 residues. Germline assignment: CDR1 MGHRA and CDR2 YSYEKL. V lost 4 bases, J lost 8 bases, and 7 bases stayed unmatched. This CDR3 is CASSLLAGEVDEQFF. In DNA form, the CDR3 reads TGCGCCAGCAGCCTACTAGCGGGGGAAGTGGATGAGCAGTTCTTC.

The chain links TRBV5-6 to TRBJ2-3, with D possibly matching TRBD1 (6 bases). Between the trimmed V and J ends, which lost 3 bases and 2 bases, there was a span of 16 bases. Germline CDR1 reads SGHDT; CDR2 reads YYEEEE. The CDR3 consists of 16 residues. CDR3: CASSWVVDSATDTQYF. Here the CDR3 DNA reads TGTGCCAGCAGCTGGGTAGTGGACAGCGCCACAGATACGCAGTATTTT. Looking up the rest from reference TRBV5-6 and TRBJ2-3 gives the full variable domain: DAGVTQSPTHLIKTRGQQVTLRCSPKSGHDTVSWYQQALGQGPQFIFQYYEEEERQRGNFPDRFSGHQFPNYSSELNVNALLLGDSALYLCASSWVVDSATDTQYFGPGTRLTVL.

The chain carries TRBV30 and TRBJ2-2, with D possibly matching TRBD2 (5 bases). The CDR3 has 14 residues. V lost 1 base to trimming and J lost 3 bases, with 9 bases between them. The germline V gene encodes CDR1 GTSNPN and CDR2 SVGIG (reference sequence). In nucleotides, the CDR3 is TGTGCCTGGAGTGGGAGGCAGTACACCGGGGAGCTGTTTTTT. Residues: CAWSGRQYTGELFF.

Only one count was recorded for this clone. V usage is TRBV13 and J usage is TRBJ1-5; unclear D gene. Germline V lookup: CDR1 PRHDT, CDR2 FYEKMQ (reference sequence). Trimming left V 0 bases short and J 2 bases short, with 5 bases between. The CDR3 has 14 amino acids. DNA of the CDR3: TGTGCCAGCAGCTTAGGGGGTGGCAATCAGCCCCAGCATTTT. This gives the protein CASSLGGGNQPQHF. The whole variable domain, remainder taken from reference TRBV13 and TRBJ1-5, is AAGVIQSPRHLIKEKRETATLKCYPIPRHDTVYWYQQGPGQDPQFLISFYEKMQSDKGSIPDRFSAQQFSDYHSELNMSSLELGDSALYFCASSLGGGNQPQHFGDGTRLSIL.

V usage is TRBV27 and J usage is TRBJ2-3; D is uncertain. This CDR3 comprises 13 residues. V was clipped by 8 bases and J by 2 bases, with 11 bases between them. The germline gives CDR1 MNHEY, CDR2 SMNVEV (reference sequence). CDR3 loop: CASQPGHTDTQYF. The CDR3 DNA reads TGTGCCAGCCAGCCCGGTCACACAGATACGCAGTATTTT.

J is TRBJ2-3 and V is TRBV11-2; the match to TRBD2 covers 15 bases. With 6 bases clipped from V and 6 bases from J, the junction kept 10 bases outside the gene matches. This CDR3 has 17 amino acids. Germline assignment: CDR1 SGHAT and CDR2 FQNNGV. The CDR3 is CASSPRTSGGAGDTQYF. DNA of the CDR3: TGTGCCAGCAGTCCAAGGACTAGCGGGGGGGCCGGGGATACGCAGTATTTT.

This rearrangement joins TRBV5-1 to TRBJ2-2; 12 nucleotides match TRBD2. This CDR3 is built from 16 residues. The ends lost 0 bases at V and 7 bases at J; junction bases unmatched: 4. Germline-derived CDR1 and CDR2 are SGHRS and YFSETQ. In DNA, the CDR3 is TGCGCCAGCAGCTTGGGACTAGCGGGAGTGGTCGGGGAGCTGTTTTTT. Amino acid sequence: CASSLGLAGVVGELFF.

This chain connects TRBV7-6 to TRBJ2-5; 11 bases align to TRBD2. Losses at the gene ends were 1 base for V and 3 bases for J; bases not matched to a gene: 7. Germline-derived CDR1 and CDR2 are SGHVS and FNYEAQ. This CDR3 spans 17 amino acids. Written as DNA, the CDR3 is TGTGCCAGCAGCTTAGGACTTAGCGGGGGGGCCAAAGAGACCCAGTACTTC. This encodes CASSLGLSGGAKETQYF.

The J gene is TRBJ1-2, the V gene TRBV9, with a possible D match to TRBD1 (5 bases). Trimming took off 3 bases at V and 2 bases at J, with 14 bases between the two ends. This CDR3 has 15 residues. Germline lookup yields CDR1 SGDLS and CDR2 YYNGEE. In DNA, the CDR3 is TGTGCCAGCAGCGAGGGCCCAGGGAGAAACTATGGCTACACCTTC. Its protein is CASSEGPGRNYGYTF. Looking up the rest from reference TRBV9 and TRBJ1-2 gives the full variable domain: DSGVTQTPKHLITATGQRVTLRCSPRSGDLSVYWYQQSLDQGLQFLIQYYNGEERAKGNILERFSAQQFPDLHSELNLSSLELGDSALYFCASSEGPGRNYGYTFGSGTRLTVV.

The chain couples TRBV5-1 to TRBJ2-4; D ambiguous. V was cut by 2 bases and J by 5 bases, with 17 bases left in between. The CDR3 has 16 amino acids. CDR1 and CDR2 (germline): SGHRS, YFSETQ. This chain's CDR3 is CASSLAGSQGQNIQYF. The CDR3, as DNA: TGCGCCAGCAGCTTAGCCGGGTCCCAAGGCCAAAACATTCAGTACTTC.

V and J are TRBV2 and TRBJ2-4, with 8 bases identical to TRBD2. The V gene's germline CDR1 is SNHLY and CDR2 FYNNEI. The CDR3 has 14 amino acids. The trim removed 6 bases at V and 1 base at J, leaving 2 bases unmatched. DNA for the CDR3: TGTGCCAGCAGGGGACTAGTTGCCAAAAACATTCAGTACTTC. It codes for CASRGLVAKNIQYF.

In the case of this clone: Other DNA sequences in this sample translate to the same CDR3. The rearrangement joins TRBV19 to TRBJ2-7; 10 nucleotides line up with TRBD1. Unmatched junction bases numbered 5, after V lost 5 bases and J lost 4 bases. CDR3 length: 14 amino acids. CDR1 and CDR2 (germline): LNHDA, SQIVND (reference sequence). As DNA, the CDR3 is TGTGCCAGTAGTCCAGGACAGGGGGGATACGAGCAGTACTTC. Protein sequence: CASSPGQGGYEQYF. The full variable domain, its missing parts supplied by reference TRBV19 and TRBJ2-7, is DGGITQSPKYLFRKEGQNVTLSCEQNLNHDAMYWYRQDPGQGLRLIYYSQIVNDFQKGDIAEGYSVSREKKESFPLTVTSAQKNPTAFYLCASSPGQGGYEQYFGPGTRLTVT.

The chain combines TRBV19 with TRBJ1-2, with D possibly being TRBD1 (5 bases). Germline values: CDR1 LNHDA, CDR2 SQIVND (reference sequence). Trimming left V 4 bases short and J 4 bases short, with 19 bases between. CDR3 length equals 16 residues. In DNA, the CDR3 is TGTGCCAGTAGTACCTCTGTCGGGGACGGACGCTATGGCTACACCTTC. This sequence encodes CASSTSVGDGRYGYTF.

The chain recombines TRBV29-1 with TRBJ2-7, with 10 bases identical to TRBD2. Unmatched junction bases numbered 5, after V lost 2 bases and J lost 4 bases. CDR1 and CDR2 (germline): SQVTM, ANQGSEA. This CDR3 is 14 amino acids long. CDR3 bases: TGCAGCGTTGAACTTACTAGCGGGAAATACGAGCAGTACTTC. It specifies CSVELTSGKYEQYF.

CDR3 bases: TGCAGCACTAGTACTCCTGGGGCCAACGTCCTGACTTTC. As protein: CSTSTPGANVLTF. The chain employs TRBV29-1 and TRBJ2-6; tentatively, D is TRBD2 (5 bases). Germline CDR1 is SQVTM and CDR2 is ANQGSEA. The germline V and J ends were trimmed by 8 bases and 2 bases, with 10 bases remaining between them. The CDR3 runs to 13 residues.